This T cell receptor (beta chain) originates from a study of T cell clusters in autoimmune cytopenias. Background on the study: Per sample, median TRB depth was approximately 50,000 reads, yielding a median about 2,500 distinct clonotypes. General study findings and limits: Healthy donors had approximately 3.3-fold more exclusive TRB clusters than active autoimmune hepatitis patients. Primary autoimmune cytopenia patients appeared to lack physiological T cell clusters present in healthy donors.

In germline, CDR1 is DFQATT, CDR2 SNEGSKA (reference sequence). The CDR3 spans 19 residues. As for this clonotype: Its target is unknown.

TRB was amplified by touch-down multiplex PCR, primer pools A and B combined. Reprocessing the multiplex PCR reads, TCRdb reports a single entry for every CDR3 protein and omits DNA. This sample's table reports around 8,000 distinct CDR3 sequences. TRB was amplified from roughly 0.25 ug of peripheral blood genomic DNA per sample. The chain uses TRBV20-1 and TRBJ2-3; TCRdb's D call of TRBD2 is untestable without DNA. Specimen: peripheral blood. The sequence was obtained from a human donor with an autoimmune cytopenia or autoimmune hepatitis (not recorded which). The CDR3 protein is CSARETLAGGWGKTDTQYF.